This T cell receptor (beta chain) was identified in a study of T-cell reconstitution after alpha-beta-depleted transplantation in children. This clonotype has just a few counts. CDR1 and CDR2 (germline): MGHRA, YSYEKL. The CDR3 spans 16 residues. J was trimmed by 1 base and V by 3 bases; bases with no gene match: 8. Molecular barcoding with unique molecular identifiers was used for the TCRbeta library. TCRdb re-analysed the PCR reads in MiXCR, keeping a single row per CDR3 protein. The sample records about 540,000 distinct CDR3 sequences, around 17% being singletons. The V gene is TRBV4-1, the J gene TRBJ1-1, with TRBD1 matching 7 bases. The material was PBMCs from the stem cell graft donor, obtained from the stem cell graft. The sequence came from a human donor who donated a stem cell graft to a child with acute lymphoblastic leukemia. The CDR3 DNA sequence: TGCGCCAGCAGCCACCGACAGGGTTTATCGAACACTGAAGCTTTCTTT. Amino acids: CASSHRQGLSNTEAFF.